Below are 3 T cell receptor beta chains sequenced from a single sample in a study of OX40 agonist ivuxolimab in advanced cancers. Only in-frame clones appear in the TCRdb table, and some are missing; sequencing was by immunoSEQ multiplex PCR. Of around 50,000 clones in the sample, almost 90% were seen once. The sample consisted of CD4+ or CD8+ T cells sorted from blood, taken in a trial of the OX40 agonist ivuxolimab. These receptors were taken from an adult with an advanced solid tumor such as melanoma, head and neck, liver or kidney cancer.

This chain uses TRBV2 with TRBJ2-2, with 8 bases fitting TRBD2. The CDR3 runs 16 residues. CDR1 and CDR2 (germline): SNHLY, FYNNEI. With V trimmed by 7 bases and J by 3 bases, 10 bases remained unmatched. For the CDR3, the DNA is TGTGCCAGCAAGTCCCCAGCGGGAGCGTACACCGGGGAGCTGTTTTTT. Its protein is CASKSPAGAYTGELFF.

The chain has TRBV18 and TRBJ2-7, with TRBD2 identical over 11 bases. With 3 bases clipped from V and 4 bases from J, the junction kept 5 bases outside the gene matches. CDR1 and CDR2 from the germline V gene are KGHSH and LQKENI. The CDR3 spans 15 residues. CDR3 residues: CASSPPGLAEYEQYF. The CDR3 nucleotides read TGTGCCAGCTCACCTCCGGGACTAGCGGAGTACGAGCAGTACTTC.

This sequence joins TRBV6-5 and TRBJ1-3; possibly TRBD1 for D (5 bases). Germline V CDR1 and CDR2: MNHEY, SVGAGI. The CDR3 contains 15 residues. V was pared by 5 bases and J by 0 bases, with 11 bases between. CDR3 loop: CASSLWGISGNTIYF. The CDR3 coding sequence is TGTGCCAGCAGTCTCTGGGGGATCTCTGGAAACACCATATATTTT.